Shown below are 8 T cell receptor beta chains from a single sample sequenced in a study of CD4 T cells in relation to SARS-CoV-2 and coronaviruses. Sequenced by immunoSEQ multiplex PCR; TCRdb stores in-frame clones only, minus some. The sample lists more than 20,000 clones, 60% to 80% occurring once. These receptors are not linked to any known antigen. CD4+ T cells from unexposed donors were obtained before the COVID-19 pandemic (2011-2018). Isolation of CD4+ T cells took place after less than twelve days in culture. Material: CD4+ T cells from PBMCs, cultured in vitro. These receptors came from a human donor in good health.

The chain couples TRBV19 to TRBJ2-1; TRBD1 is a possible D gene (6 bases). Looked up from germline, CDR1 is LNHDA and CDR2 is SQIVND (reference sequence). V lost 4 bases and J 4 bases, leaving 20 bases between the germline ends. The CDR3 extends over 17 amino acids. This CDR3 reads CASSTTTGARGYNEQFF. The CDR3 region has the DNA TGTGCCAGTAGTACTACTACCGGGGCCAGGGGATACAATGAGCAGTTCTTC.

The chain combines TRBV11-3 with TRBJ2-7; 7 bases match TRBD1. Per the germline V gene, CDR1 is SGHNT and CDR2 is YENEEA. V lost 5 bases and J lost 1; bases outside the gene matches: 8. The CDR3 runs to 15 residues. The CDR3 nucleotides read TGTGCCAGCAGCACCTCGGGACAGTCGTCCTACGAGCAGTACTTC. Translating gives CASSTSGQSSYEQYF.

The chain links TRBV25-1 to TRBJ2-6, with a tentative D call TRBD2 (6 bases). CDR3 length: 17 amino acids. The germline V and J ends were trimmed by 5 bases and 0 bases, with 14 bases remaining between them. Germline loops: CDR1 MGHDK, CDR2 SYGVNS. CDR3 nucleotide sequence: TGTGCCAGCAGTTTGACGGGGGAGAACTCTGGGGCCAACGTCCTGACTTTC. It encodes CASSLTGENSGANVLTF.

In its sample, this clone was seen a few times. The V call is TRBV29-1, the J call TRBJ1-1, with 7 positions matching TRBD1. The CDR3 runs 13 residues. With V trimmed by 7 bases and J by 3 bases, 8 bases remained unmatched. CDR1 and CDR2 from the germline V gene are SQVTM and ANQGSEA. The CDR3 DNA reads as TGCAGCGGGGAAGGGGGCGCGTACACTGAAGCTTTCTTT. This sequence encodes CSGEGGAYTEAFF. Variable domain in full (rest from reference TRBV29-1 and TRBJ1-1): SAVISQKPSRDICQRGTSLTIQCQVDSQVTMMFWYRQQPGQSLTLIATANQGSEATYESGFVIDKFPISRPNLTFSTLTVSNMSPEDSSIYLCSGEGGAYTEAFFGQGTRLTVV.

This clone has a handful of counts. The chain uses TRBV11-2 and TRBJ1-1, with D tentatively TRBD1 (5 bases). The length of the CDR3 is 13 residues. The V gene's germline CDR1 is SGHAT and CDR2 FQNNGV. The V end lost 8 bases, the J end lost 1 base, and 11 bases lay between the germline ends. This CDR3 reads CASGPTGNTEAFF. The CDR3 DNA reads as TGTGCCAGCGGCCCCACAGGGAACACTGAAGCTTTCTTT.

This sequence joins TRBV6-5 and TRBJ2-1, with TRBD1 matching over 10 bases. J lost 7 bases, V lost 2 bases, and 2 bases had no gene match. This CDR3 is 14 amino acids long. Germline loops: CDR1 MNHEY, CDR2 SVGAGI. CDR3 sequence: CASSYGDRGNEQFF. CDR3 coding DNA: TGTGCCAGCAGTTACGGGGACAGGGGAAATGAGCAGTTCTTC.

This clone was observed a handful of times. The chain joins TRBV6-2 or TRBV6-3 to TRBJ1-1; 10 bases line up with TRBD1. Trimming removed 2 bases from V and 8 bases from J; junction bases left unmatched: 2. Germline V gene sequence: CDR1 MNHEY, CDR2 SVGEGT. CDR3 size: 13 residues. CDR3 DNA sequence: TGTGCCAGCAGTTACCAGACAGGGGGCGAAGCTTTCTTT. Residues: CASSYQTGGEAFF.

The CDR3 nucleotides are TGCGCCAGCAGCCAAGGACAGTTCTATGGCTACACCTTC. It is translated as CASSQGQFYGYTF. This chain connects TRBV4-3 to TRBJ1-2, with a possible D match to TRBD1 (5 bases). Trimming removed 1 base at V and 4 bases at J, with 7 bases between. Germline values: CDR1 LGHNA, CDR2 YSLEER. The CDR3 consists of 13 residues.